Shown below are 27 T cell receptor beta chains from a single sample sequenced in a study of OX40 agonist ivuxolimab in advanced cancers. The repertoire was sequenced with immunoSEQ multiplex PCR; TCRdb's copy has only in-frame clones and lacks some. The sample carries some 45,000 clones, approximately 90% recorded once. Here the sequenced sample was CD4+ or CD8+ T cells sorted from blood, taken in a trial of the OX40 agonist ivuxolimab. These receptors came from an adult with an advanced solid tumor such as melanoma, head and neck, liver or kidney cancer.

The chain carries TRBV29-1 and TRBJ2-5; perhaps TRBD2 as D (6 bases). The V gene lost 3 bases and the J gene lost 7 bases, with 12 bases spanning the gap. Germline-derived CDR1 and CDR2 are SQVTM and ANQGSEA. The CDR3 totals 12 residues. Here the CDR3 reads CSVEAGLLTQYF. The DNA for the CDR3 is TGCAGCGTTGAGGCGGGATTATTGACCCAGTACTTC.

The CDR3 DNA reads as TGTGCCAGCAGCTTCGGAGGGGCGTACCAGTATTTT. This translates into CASSFGGAYQYF. The rearrangement uses TRBV5-5 and TRBJ2-3; D may be TRBD2 (6 bases). V was shortened by 2 bases and J by 12 bases, with 13 bases between the two germline ends. This CDR3 is 12 amino acids long. CDR1 is SGHKS, CDR2 YYEKEE, per germline (reference sequence).

This chain uses TRBV2 with TRBJ2-3, with D perhaps TRBD2 (6 bases). The length of the CDR3 is 14 residues. CDR1 SNHLY and CDR2 FYNNEI come from the germline V gene. V gave up 8 bases and J gave up 7 bases, with 19 bases separating them. CDR3 loop: CASDSPDYEYTQYF. The CDR3 nucleotides read TGTGCCAGCGACTCCCCGGACTATGAATATACGCAGTATTTT.

This clone was recorded only once. The chain uses TRBV4-1 and TRBJ2-1, with D perhaps matching TRBD1 (5 bases). The CDR3 runs 12 residues. Germline CDR1 reads MGHRA; CDR2 reads YSYEKL. Trimming stripped 1 base from V and 10 bases from J, with 8 bases between. CDR3 nucleotide sequence: TGCGCCAGCAGCCAAGGGGGCCTGGAGCAGTTCTTC. Translation: CASSQGGLEQFF.

The chain couples TRBV4-2 to TRBJ1-2; D may be TRBD1 (5 bases). Germline V CDR1 and CDR2: LGHNA, YNFKEQ. Trimming left V 4 bases short and J 8 bases short, with 17 bases between. The CDR3 contains 14 residues. CDR3 in DNA: TGTGCCAGCAGCCCTGCCGGGGCGTCGGAGGGCTACACCTTC. It specifies CASSPAGASEGYTF.

The rearrangement uses TRBV14 and TRBJ2-7, with 8 positions matching TRBD1. The V gene end was trimmed by 3 bases and the J gene end by 1 base; junction bases not matched to a gene: 5. The CDR3 totals 15 residues. CDR1 and CDR2 (germline): SGHDN, FVKESK. In DNA form, the CDR3 reads TGTGCCAGCAGCCACTTGACAGGGGAATCCTACGAGCAGTACTTC. Its translation is CASSHLTGESYEQYF. Full variable domain (missing parts from reference TRBV14 and TRBJ2-7): EAGVTQFPSHSVIEKGQTVTLRCDPISGHDNLYWYRRVMGKEIKFLLHFVKESKQDESGMPNNRFLAERTGGTYSTLKVQPAELEDSGVYFCASSHLTGESYEQYFGPGTRLTVT.

V usage is TRBV19 and J usage is TRBJ1-1; no reliable D call. CDR1 is LNHDA, CDR2 SQIVND, per germline (reference sequence). Trimming left V 7 bases short and J 1 base short, with 7 bases between. The CDR3 has 12 residues. The CDR3 here is CASTKQNTEAFF. CDR3 nucleotides: TGTGCCAGTACCAAGCAGAACACTGAAGCTTTCTTT.

This clone has just one count. This chain connects TRBV28 to TRBJ2-3; D is uncertain. This CDR3 spans 11 amino acids. In germline, CDR1 is MDHEN, CDR2 SYDVKM. Trimming pared 4 bases from V and 2 bases from J, leaving 1 base between. The CDR3 DNA reads TGTGCCAGCAGTTCCACAGATACGCAGTATTTT. It yields the protein CASSSTDTQYF.

A note on this clone: One junction end disagrees with the germline gene, perhaps due to a read error. Written as DNA, the CDR3 is TGTGCCAGCAACCAACAGGGGGTCACCGGGGAGCTGTTTTTT. It encodes CASNQQGVTGELFF. V and J are TRBV4-2 and TRBJ2-2; 8 bases agree with TRBD1. The CDR3 sequence is 14 residues long. Germline V gene sequence: CDR1 LGHNA, CDR2 YNFKEQ.

The chain combines TRBV5-6 with TRBJ2-2; D is undetermined. V was clipped by 0 bases and J by 0 bases, with 3 bases between them. Germline values: CDR1 SGHDT, CDR2 YYEEEE. This CDR3 spans 14 amino acids. CDR3 loop: CASSLVANTGELFF. CDR3 DNA sequence: TGTGCCAGCAGCTTGGTGGCGAACACCGGGGAGCTGTTTTTT.

V is TRBV6-6 and J is TRBJ2-5; a possible D gene is TRBD2 (6 bases). The CDR3 length is 14 residues. The V gene's germline CDR1 is MNHNY and CDR2 SVGAGI (reference sequence). V was clipped by 2 bases and J by 1 base, with 8 bases between them. CDR3 DNA sequence: TGTGCCAGCAGTTACGGACTAATCCAAGAGACCCAGTACTTC. Its translation is CASSYGLIQETQYF.

Points on this clone: In the same sample, other DNA sequences code for this CDR3. This chain links TRBV7-9 with TRBJ2-7, with D possibly matching TRBD2 (5 bases). Germline lookup yields CDR1 SEHNR and CDR2 FQNEAQ (reference sequence). Trimming cost V 3 bases and J 2 bases, with 8 bases left between them. The CDR3 consists of 13 residues. In nucleotides, the CDR3 is TGTGCCAGCAGCTTGTCGGGAACCTACGAGCAGTACTTC. Protein product: CASSLSGTYEQYF.

This clone is a singleton in its sample. V gene TRBV28 combines with J gene TRBJ2-1; D gene uncertain. The CDR3 loop spans 13 amino acids. CDR1 MDHEN and CDR2 SYDVKM come from the germline V gene. Trimming shortened V by 5 bases and J by 8 bases, and 13 bases separated the two germline ends. CDR3 loop: CASSTPRDYEQFF. In DNA, the CDR3 is TGTGCCAGCAGTACCCCAAGGGATTATGAGCAGTTCTTC.

The rearrangement uses TRBV7-9 and TRBJ1-4; TRBD1 is a possible D gene (5 bases). The V end lost 4 bases, the J end lost 7 bases, and 16 bases lay between the germline ends. The germline V gene encodes CDR1 SEHNR and CDR2 FQNEAQ (reference sequence). The CDR3 is 15 amino acids. The CDR3 is CASSSPTDSLEKLFF. DNA of the CDR3: TGTGCCAGCAGCTCTCCGACAGACTCTCTTGAAAAACTGTTTTTT.

V and J are TRBV7-6 and TRBJ2-7; TRBD1 might be the D (5 bases). The V gene lost 5 bases and the J gene lost 0 bases, with 11 bases spanning the gap. The CDR3 runs 14 residues. CDR1 and CDR2 (germline): SGHVS, FNYEAQ. CDR3 sequence: CASSTDRNSYEQYF. In nucleotides, the CDR3 is TGTGCCAGCAGCACAGACAGAAACTCCTACGAGCAGTACTTC.

The CDR3 reads CSARVQGEQFF. CDR3 in DNA: TGCAGTGCTAGGGTTCAGGGTGAGCAGTTCTTC. V usage is TRBV20-1 and J usage is TRBJ2-1; the D gene is possibly TRBD1 (5 bases). V was trimmed by 3 bases and J by 9 bases, leaving 9 bases between them. The V gene's germline CDR1 is DFQATT and CDR2 SNEGSKA (reference sequence). The CDR3 has 11 residues.

The V and J genes are TRBV6-5 and TRBJ1-2; D gene ambiguous. Germline V gene data show CDR1 as MNHEY and CDR2 as SVGAGI. This CDR3 spans 13 amino acids. V was clipped by 6 bases and J by 4 bases, with 12 bases between them. The CDR3 reads CASSLDLLYGYTF. CDR3 sequence (DNA): TGTGCCAGCAGCTTAGACCTACTCTATGGCTACACCTTC.

The chain combines TRBV6-1 with TRBJ2-7, with 7 bases identical to TRBD1. The CDR3 has 13 amino acids. CDR1 MNHNS and CDR2 SASEGT come from the germline V gene. Trimming cost V 7 bases and J 5 bases; bases outside gene matches: 8. CDR3 sequence reads: CASTGQVHNEQYF. CDR3 DNA sequence: TGTGCCAGCACAGGACAGGTGCATAACGAGCAGTACTTC.

The chain has TRBV5-5 and TRBJ1-5; D ambiguous. This CDR3 is 15 amino acids long. V lost 1 base and J lost 0, with 8 bases in between. Germline CDR1 is SGHKS and CDR2 is YYEKEE (reference sequence). This CDR3 reads CASSLYENSNQPQHF. The CDR3 DNA reads TGTGCCAGCAGCTTGTACGAAAATAGCAATCAGCCCCAGCATTTT.

This clone was counted only a few times. The chain employs TRBV7-9 and TRBJ2-7; D gene ambiguous. The CDR3 loop spans 13 amino acids. CDR1 and CDR2 (germline): SEHNR, FQNEAQ (reference sequence). The V end was cut by 6 bases, the J end by 2 bases, with 11 bases between. For the CDR3, the DNA is TGTGCCAGCAGTCCGGCAGGCACCTACGAGCAGTACTTC. It is translated as CASSPAGTYEQYF. The whole variable domain, remainder taken from reference TRBV7-9 and TRBJ2-7, is DTGVSQNPRHKITKRGQNVTFRCDPISEHNRLYWYRQTLGQGPEFLTYFQNEAQLEKSRLLSDRFSAERPKGSFSTLEIQRTEQGDSAMYLCASSPAGTYEQYFGPGTRLTVT.

V is TRBV7-9 and J is TRBJ2-1; 7 bases are a match to TRBD2. The CDR3 runs 16 residues. Trimming cost V 5 bases and J 7 bases; bases outside gene matches: 14. The germline V gene encodes CDR1 SEHNR and CDR2 FQNEAQ (reference sequence). The CDR3 protein is CASSPGSLLAENEQFF. Here the CDR3 DNA reads TGTGCCAGCAGCCCGGGGAGTCTTCTAGCGGAAAATGAGCAGTTCTTC.

The chain employs TRBV28 and TRBJ2-7; perhaps TRBD1 as D (5 bases). The length of the CDR3 is 20 residues. V was shortened by 5 bases and J by 4 bases, with 33 bases between the two germline ends. Germline loops: CDR1 MDHEN, CDR2 SYDVKM. The CDR3 nucleotides are TGTGCCAGCAGTCCCTCCGTTTGGACACTTGGCTCTAAAATCGGGTACGAGCAGTACTTC. Amino acids: CASSPSVWTLGSKIGYEQYF.

The chain combines TRBV19 with TRBJ1-1; maybe TRBD1 (5 bases). Germline CDR1 LNHDA, CDR2 SQIVND (reference sequence). The V end lost 10 bases, the J end lost 4 bases, and 16 bases lay between the germline ends. The CDR3 runs to 13 residues. As DNA, the CDR3 is TGTGCCACCCAGCCAGGGCGGTTCACTGAAGCTTTCTTT. Its protein product is CATQPGRFTEAFF.

The chain has TRBV9 and TRBJ2-1; 14 positions match TRBD2. V was pared by 3 bases and J by 3 bases, with 5 bases of the junction left unmatched. Germline V CDR1 and CDR2: SGDLS, YYNGEE. This CDR3 region has 17 residues. The CDR3 spells CASSGTGLAGDYNEQFF. As DNA, the CDR3 is TGTGCCAGCAGCGGAACGGGACTAGCGGGAGACTACAATGAGCAGTTCTTC.

The chain is built from TRBV6-5 and TRBJ2-7, with a tentative D call TRBD2 (6 bases). V shed 0 bases and J shed 5 bases, with 11 bases lying between them. The CDR3 length is 14 residues. Germline CDR1 MNHEY, CDR2 SVGAGI. CDR3 amino acids: CASSYSIGGDEQYF. CDR3 DNA: TGTGCCAGCAGTTACTCGATCGGGGGAGACGAGCAGTACTTC.

V gene TRBV5-1 combines with J gene TRBJ2-1; D gene uncertain. Between the trimmed V and J ends, which lost 5 bases and 8 bases, there was a span of 11 bases. Germline CDR1 reads SGHRS; CDR2 reads YFSETQ. The CDR3 contains 12 residues. CDR3 nucleotides: TGCGCCAGCAGGGCCGAGTCCCATGAGCAGTTCTTC. This sequence encodes CASRAESHEQFF.

A single count supports this clone. The chain couples TRBV19 to TRBJ2-3; no clear D. Germline V gene sequence: CDR1 LNHDA, CDR2 SQIVND (reference sequence). The CDR3 length is 14 residues. Trimming cost V 3 bases and J 4 bases, with 11 bases left between them. In DNA form, the CDR3 reads TGTGCCAGTAGTATCCCCGATGTGCCAGATACGCAGTATTTT. It yields the protein CASSIPDVPDTQYF.